Listed below are T cell receptor beta chains from one sample, sequenced in a study of cytomegalovirus exposure and HLA in healthy donors. Using immunoSEQ multiplex PCR, the repertoire was profiled, and TCRdb retains in-frame clones only, with some absent. The table lists 110,000 to 150,000 clones, roughly 70% of them singletons. Material for sequencing was PBMCs. These receptors all stem from a man aged 30 to 39 in good health and CMV-seronegative. Both conserved end residues are part of each CDR3. D genes are given only for firm matches. Rows may omit the clone size; those that give it use once, few, many or a size class.

v_call: TRBV25-1
clone_size: .
d_call: .
j_call: TRBJ2-3
cdr3_aa: CASSLDWTSTDTQYF
cdr3_nt: TGTGCCAGCTCTCTTGACTGGACATCCACAGATACGCAGTATTTT

v_call: TRBV29-1
clone_size: .
d_call: TRBD1
j_call: TRBJ2-1
cdr3_aa: CSVEFRGQDNEQFF
cdr3_nt: TGCAGCGTTGAATTCAGGGGGCAGGACAATGAGCAGTTCTTC

v_call: TRBV27
clone_size: .
d_call: .
j_call: TRBJ2-7
cdr3_aa: CASSLNRVGIEQYF
cdr3_nt: TGTGCCAGCAGTTTAAACAGGGTAGGCATCGAGCAGTACTTC

v_call: TRBV5-1
clone_size: .
d_call: TRBD1
j_call: TRBJ2-1
cdr3_aa: CASSLARGQDEQFF
cdr3_nt: TGCGCCAGCAGCTTGGCGAGGGGGCAGGATGAGCAGTTCTTC

v_call: TRBV11-2
clone_size: .
d_call: .
j_call: TRBJ1-1
cdr3_aa: CASSSTTGKNTEAFF
cdr3_nt: TGTGCCAGCAGCTCCACCACAGGGAAGAACACTGAAGCTTTCTTT

v_call: TRBV6-4
clone_size: .
d_call: TRBD2
j_call: TRBJ2-3
cdr3_aa: CASSDSRGGTDTQYF
cdr3_nt: TGTGCCAGCAGTGACTCGCGGGGGGGCACAGATACGCAGTATTTT

v_call: TRBV9
clone_size: .
d_call: .
j_call: TRBJ1-2
cdr3_aa: CASSARDPREGYTF
cdr3_nt: TGTGCCAGCAGCGCAAGGGATCCTCGGGAGGGCTACACCTTC

v_call: TRBV9
clone_size: .
d_call: TRBD1
j_call: TRBJ2-3
cdr3_aa: CASSDRDRDTDTQYF
cdr3_nt: TGTGCCAGCAGCGATCGGGACAGAGACACAGATACGCAGTATTTT

v_call: TRBV28
clone_size: .
d_call: .
j_call: TRBJ2-1
cdr3_aa: CASTPSRGFGPYNEQFF
cdr3_nt: TGTGCCAGCACCCCTTCACGGGGATTTGGGCCCTACAATGAGCAGTTCTTC

v_call: TRBV7-3
clone_size: .
d_call: .
j_call: TRBJ2-6
cdr3_aa: CASSLEVSGANVLTF
cdr3_nt: TGTGCCAGCAGCTTAGAGGTCTCTGGGGCCAACGTCCTGACTTTC

v_call: TRBV5-4
clone_size: .
d_call: .
j_call: TRBJ1-1
cdr3_aa: CASRLTVNTEAFF
cdr3_nt: TGTGCCAGCAGGTTGACAGTGAACACTGAAGCTTTCTTT

v_call: TRBV5-1
clone_size: .
d_call: .
j_call: TRBJ1-6
cdr3_aa: CASSTGQSRTPLHF
cdr3_nt: TGCGCCAGCAGCACCGGACAGAGCCGAACACCCCTCCACTTT

v_call: TRBV4-1
clone_size: few
d_call: .
j_call: TRBJ1-1
cdr3_aa: CASSQPLTRGGTEAFF
cdr3_nt: TGCGCCAGCAGCCAACCTCTTACCAGGGGTGGGACTGAAGCTTTCTTT

v_call: TRBV28
clone_size: .
d_call: .
j_call: TRBJ1-2
cdr3_aa: CASRRDYGYTF
cdr3_nt: TGTGCCAGCAGACGGGACTATGGCTACACCTTC

v_call: TRBV4-1
clone_size: .
d_call: .
j_call: TRBJ2-2
cdr3_aa: CASSQDHTPQFTGELFF
cdr3_nt: TGCGCCAGCAGCCAAGATCACACCCCTCAGTTCACCGGGGAGCTGTTTTTT

v_call: TRBV7-9
clone_size: .
d_call: .
j_call: TRBJ1-1
cdr3_aa: CASSLSEAFF
cdr3_nt: TGTGCCAGCAGCCTCTCTGAAGCTTTCTTT

v_call: TRBV5-1
clone_size: .
d_call: TRBD1
j_call: TRBJ2-1
cdr3_aa: CASSVLGTGVSNEQFF
cdr3_nt: TGCGCCAGCTCAGTACTGGGGACAGGGGTGAGCAATGAGCAGTTCTTC

v_call: TRBV7-9
clone_size: few
d_call: TRBD2
j_call: TRBJ2-1
cdr3_aa: CASSRGLAGASEQFF
cdr3_nt: TGTGCCAGCAGCAGAGGACTAGCGGGAGCTAGTGAGCAGTTCTTC

v_call: TRBV6-1
clone_size: .
d_call: .
j_call: TRBJ1-1
cdr3_aa: CASSANLLGGAFF
cdr3_nt: TGTGCCAGCAGTGCCAACCTTTTGGGGGGGGCTTTCTTT

v_call: TRBV9
clone_size: .
d_call: TRBD2
j_call: TRBJ2-1
cdr3_aa: CASSPGLARSSYNEQFF
cdr3_nt: TGTGCCAGCAGCCCGGGACTAGCGAGAAGCTCCTACAATGAGCAGTTCTTC

v_call: TRBV11-2
clone_size: few
d_call: TRBD1
j_call: TRBJ1-1
cdr3_aa: CASSLVGQYTEAFF
cdr3_nt: TGTGCCAGCAGCTTAGTGGGACAGTACACTGAAGCTTTCTTT

v_call: TRBV5-6
clone_size: .
d_call: .
j_call: TRBJ2-6
cdr3_aa: CASSYRDMSSGANVLTF
cdr3_nt: TGTGCCAGCAGTTACCGGGACATGAGCTCTGGGGCCAACGTCCTGACTTTC

v_call: TRBV5-1
clone_size: .
d_call: TRBD2
j_call: TRBJ2-1
cdr3_aa: CASSLTSASYNEQFF
cdr3_nt: TGCGCCAGCAGCTTGACTAGCGCCTCCTACAATGAGCAGTTCTTC

v_call: TRBV7-9
clone_size: .
d_call: .
j_call: TRBJ1-5
cdr3_aa: CASSLPNQPQHF
cdr3_nt: TGTGCCAGCAGCTTACCTAATCAGCCCCAGCATTTT

v_call: TRBV5-6
clone_size: .
d_call: TRBD1
j_call: TRBJ1-1
cdr3_aa: CASSREGQGWTEAFF
cdr3_nt: TGTGCCAGCAGCAGAGAAGGACAGGGATGGACTGAAGCTTTCTTT

v_call: TRBV2
clone_size: .
d_call: .
j_call: TRBJ2-1
cdr3_aa: CASRSGWDNEQFF
cdr3_nt: TGTGCCAGCAGGTCAGGGTGGGACAATGAGCAGTTCTTC

v_call: TRBV18
clone_size: few
d_call: TRBD1
j_call: TRBJ1-4
cdr3_aa: CASSPGQGDEKLFF
cdr3_nt: TGTGCCAGCTCACCGGGACAGGGTGACGAAAAACTGTTTTTT

v_call: TRBV6-1
clone_size: .
d_call: .
j_call: TRBJ1-6
cdr3_aa: CASTLGGASNSPLHF
cdr3_nt: TGTGCCAGCACGCTTGGGGGGGCCTCTAATTCACCCCTCCACTTT

v_call: TRBV29-1
clone_size: .
d_call: TRBD1
j_call: TRBJ1-1
cdr3_aa: CSGDSEETEAFF
cdr3_nt: TGCAGCGGGGACAGCGAGGAAACTGAAGCTTTCTTT

v_call: TRBV11-1
clone_size: .
d_call: .
j_call: TRBJ2-7
cdr3_aa: CASSSTATYEQYF
cdr3_nt: TGTGCCAGCAGCTCGACTGCTACCTACGAGCAGTACTTC

v_call: TRBV5-6
clone_size: .
d_call: TRBD2
j_call: TRBJ2-7
cdr3_aa: CASSPPGLAIYEQYF
cdr3_nt: TGTGCCAGCAGCCCTCCGGGACTAGCAATCTACGAGCAGTACTTC

v_call: TRBV2
clone_size: .
d_call: .
j_call: TRBJ2-7
cdr3_aa: CASSRRRGQPRGEQYF
cdr3_nt: TGTGCCAGCTCGCGGCGTAGAGGACAGCCTCGAGGCGAGCAGTACTTC

v_call: TRBV7-8
clone_size: .
d_call: .
j_call: TRBJ1-5
cdr3_aa: CASSSRYSNQPQHF
cdr3_nt: TGTGCCAGCAGCTCGAGATATAGCAATCAGCCCCAGCATTTT

v_call: TRBV27
clone_size: .
d_call: .
j_call: TRBJ2-3
cdr3_aa: CASSNRPGRLSTDTQYF
cdr3_nt: TGTGCCAGCAGTAATCGGCCGGGTAGGTTATCCACAGATACGCAGTATTTT

v_call: TRBV5-8
clone_size: .
d_call: .
j_call: TRBJ1-6
cdr3_aa: CASWGPYNSPLHF
cdr3_nt: TGTGCCAGCTGGGGGCCCTATAATTCACCCCTCCACTTT

v_call: TRBV6-5
clone_size: .
d_call: .
j_call: TRBJ1-6
cdr3_aa: CASSYSPTVNSPLHF
cdr3_nt: TGTGCCAGCAGTTACTCACCGACAGTAAATTCACCCCTCCACTTT

v_call: TRBV5-6
clone_size: .
d_call: TRBD1
j_call: TRBJ2-1
cdr3_aa: CASGIGQGGWVNEQFF
cdr3_nt: TGTGCCAGCGGCATCGGACAGGGAGGTTGGGTAAATGAGCAGTTCTTC

v_call: TRBV5-1
clone_size: .
d_call: .
j_call: TRBJ2-5
cdr3_aa: CASSLRLSVAQEETQYF
cdr3_nt: TGCGCCAGCAGCTTGAGGCTTAGCGTAGCGCAGGAAGAGACCCAGTACTTC

v_call: TRBV7-2
clone_size: .
d_call: .
j_call: TRBJ1-5
cdr3_aa: CASSSAGNQPQHF
cdr3_nt: TGTGCCAGCAGCTCCGCAGGCAATCAGCCCCAGCATTTT

v_call: TRBV2
clone_size: once
d_call: .
j_call: TRBJ2-4
cdr3_aa: CASKTGQNSQYF
cdr3_nt: TGTGCCAGCAAAACAGGACAAAACAGTCAGTACTTC

v_call: TRBV5-1
clone_size: .
d_call: TRBD2
j_call: TRBJ2-3
cdr3_aa: CASSSGLAGGIGDTQYF
cdr3_nt: TGCGCCAGCAGCTCAGGACTAGCGGGGGGGATAGGGGATACGCAGTATTTT

v_call: TRBV27
clone_size: .
d_call: .
j_call: TRBJ2-1
cdr3_aa: CASSLGSPYNEQFF
cdr3_nt: TGTGCCAGCAGTTTGGGCTCCCCCTACAATGAGCAGTTCTTC

v_call: TRBV9
clone_size: .
d_call: TRBD2
j_call: TRBJ2-2
cdr3_aa: CASSISGTRNTGELFF
cdr3_nt: TGTGCCAGCAGCATTTCCGGGACTAGAAACACCGGGGAGCTGTTTTTT

v_call: TRBV11-2
clone_size: .
d_call: TRBD1
j_call: TRBJ2-3
cdr3_aa: CASSSGTGRTDTQYF
cdr3_nt: TGTGCCAGCAGCTCAGGGACAGGCCGCACAGATACGCAGTATTTT

v_call: TRBV11-2
clone_size: .
d_call: TRBD1
j_call: TRBJ2-7
cdr3_aa: CASSLVGDSPYEQYF
cdr3_nt: TGTGCCAGCAGCTTAGTAGGGGACAGTCCCTACGAGCAGTACTTC

v_call: TRBV14
clone_size: .
d_call: .
j_call: TRBJ1-1
cdr3_aa: CASSHLALNTEAFF
cdr3_nt: TGTGCCAGCAGCCACCTAGCCTTGAACACTGAAGCTTTCTTT